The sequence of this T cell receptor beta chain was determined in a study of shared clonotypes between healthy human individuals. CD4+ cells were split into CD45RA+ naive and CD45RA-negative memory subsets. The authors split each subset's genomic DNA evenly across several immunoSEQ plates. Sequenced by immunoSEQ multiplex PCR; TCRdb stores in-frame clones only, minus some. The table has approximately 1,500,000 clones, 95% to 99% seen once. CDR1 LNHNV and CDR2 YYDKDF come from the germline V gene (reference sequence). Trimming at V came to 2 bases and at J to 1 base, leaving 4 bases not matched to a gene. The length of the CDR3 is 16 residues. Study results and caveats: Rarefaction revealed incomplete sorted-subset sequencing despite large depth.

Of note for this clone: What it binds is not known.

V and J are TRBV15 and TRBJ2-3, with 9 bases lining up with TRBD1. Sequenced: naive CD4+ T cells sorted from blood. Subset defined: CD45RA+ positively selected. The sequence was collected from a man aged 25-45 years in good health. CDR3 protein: CATSRNRDRGTDTQYF. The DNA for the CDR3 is TGTGCCACCAGCAGAAACCGGGACAGGGGCACAGATACGCAGTATTTT.